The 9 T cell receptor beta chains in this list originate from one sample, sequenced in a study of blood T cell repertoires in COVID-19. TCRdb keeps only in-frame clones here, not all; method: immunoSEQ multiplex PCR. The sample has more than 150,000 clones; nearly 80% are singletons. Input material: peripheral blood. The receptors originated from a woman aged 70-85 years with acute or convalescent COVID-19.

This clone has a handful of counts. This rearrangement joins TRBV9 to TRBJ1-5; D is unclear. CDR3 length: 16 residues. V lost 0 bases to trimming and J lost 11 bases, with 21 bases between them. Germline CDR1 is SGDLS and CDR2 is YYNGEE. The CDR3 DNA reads TGTGCCAGCAGCGTAGGCGTCAGACCCGAGGATGGGTCCCAGCATTTT. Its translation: CASSVGVRPEDGSQHF.

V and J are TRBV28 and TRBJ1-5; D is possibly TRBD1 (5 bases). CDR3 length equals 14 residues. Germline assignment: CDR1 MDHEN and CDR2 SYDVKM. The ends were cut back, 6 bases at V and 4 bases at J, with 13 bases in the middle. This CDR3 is CASSTTGGNQPQHF. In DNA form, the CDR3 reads TGTGCCAGCAGCACGACCGGGGGTAATCAGCCCCAGCATTTT.

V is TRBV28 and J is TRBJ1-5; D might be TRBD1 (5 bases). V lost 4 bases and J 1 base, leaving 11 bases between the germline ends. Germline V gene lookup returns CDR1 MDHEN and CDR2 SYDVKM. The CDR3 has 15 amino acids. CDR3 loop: CASSWGGRSNQPQHF. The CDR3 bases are TGTGCCAGCAGTTGGGGGGGACGGAGCAATCAGCCCCAGCATTTT.

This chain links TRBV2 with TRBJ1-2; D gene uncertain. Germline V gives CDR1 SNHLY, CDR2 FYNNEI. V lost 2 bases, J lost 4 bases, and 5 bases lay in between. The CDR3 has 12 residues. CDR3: CASSEYVYGYTF. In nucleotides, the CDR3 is TGTGCCAGCAGTGAATATGTCTATGGCTACACCTTC.

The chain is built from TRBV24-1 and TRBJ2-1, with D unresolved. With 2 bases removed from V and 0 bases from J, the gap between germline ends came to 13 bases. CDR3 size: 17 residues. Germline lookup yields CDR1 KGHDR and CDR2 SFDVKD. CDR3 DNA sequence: TGTGCCACCAGTGATTCATACTCCTCAAGCTCCTACAATGAGCAGTTCTTC. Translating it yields CATSDSYSSSSYNEQFF.

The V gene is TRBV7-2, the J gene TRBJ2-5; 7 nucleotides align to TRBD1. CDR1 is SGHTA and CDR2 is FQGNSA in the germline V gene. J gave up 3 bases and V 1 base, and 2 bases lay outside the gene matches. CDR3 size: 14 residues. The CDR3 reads CASSLGTGEETQYF. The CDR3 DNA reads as TGTGCCAGCAGCTTAGGGACAGGAGAAGAGACCCAGTACTTC.

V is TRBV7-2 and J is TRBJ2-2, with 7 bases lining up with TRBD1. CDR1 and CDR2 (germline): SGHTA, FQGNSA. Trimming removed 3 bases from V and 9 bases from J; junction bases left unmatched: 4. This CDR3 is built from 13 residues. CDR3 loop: CASSLGQLRELFF. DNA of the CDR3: TGTGCCAGCAGCTTGGGACAGCTCCGGGAGCTGTTTTTT.

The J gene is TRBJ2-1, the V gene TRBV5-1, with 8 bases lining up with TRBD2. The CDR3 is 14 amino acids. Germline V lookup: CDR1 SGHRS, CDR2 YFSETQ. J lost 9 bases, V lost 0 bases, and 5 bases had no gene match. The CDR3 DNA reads TGCGCCAGCAGCTTGGCGGGAGGGCGAACTGAGCAGTTCTTC. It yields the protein CASSLAGGRTEQFF.

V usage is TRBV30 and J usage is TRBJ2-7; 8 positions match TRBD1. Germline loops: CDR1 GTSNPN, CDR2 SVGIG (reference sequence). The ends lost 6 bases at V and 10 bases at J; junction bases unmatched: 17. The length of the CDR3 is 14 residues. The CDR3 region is CACSPGQAFSKQYF. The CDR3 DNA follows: TGTGCCTGCAGCCCGGGACAGGCCTTTTCGAAACAGTACTTC.